This TCR beta chain was identified during a study of T cell repertoires in cytomegalovirus infection. Study-level background: TCR beta signatures that were public indicated CMV infection and matching HLA type.

The V and J ends lost 5 bases and 4 bases, in that order; junction bases with no gene match: 15. Germline CDR1 reads SGHTA; CDR2 reads FQGNSA. The CDR3 extends over 18 amino acids. TCRdb ran MiXCR on the reads and lists one entry per CDR3 protein. The table has about 260,000 distinct CDR3 sequences, roughly 13% seen once. This clonotype was detected many times. The antigen is not known. Study-wide points: The study identified carriers of CMV plus the relevant HLA from cumulative public TCR beta family frequency. Ex vivo responses were dominated by HLA-C-restricted CMV-specific TCR beta clonotypes.

The V gene is TRBV7-2, the J gene TRBJ2-7; TRBD2 matches 12 bases. Sample: PBMCs. The TCR originated in a human donor in good health (CMV status not recorded). Some clones in this sample may be carry-over from other donors' samples. The CDR3 DNA reads TGTGCCAGCAGCCCCGGGCGGGCTAGCGGGAGGGCCGGGTACGAGCAGTACTTC. This sequence encodes CASSPGRASGRAGYEQYF.